There are a few counts of the clone carrying this T cell receptor (beta chain). A second PCR, run for roughly 7 to 12 cycles, used a sample-barcoded 5' primer plus a J-beta primer mix. In TCRdb, the 5' RACE reads were re-called with MiXCR into one record per CDR3 protein. The sample has 800,000 to 950,000 distinct CDR3 sequences, roughly 28% seen once. This specimen belongs to a study of blood T cells in healthy people across ages. Study information: For every two T cells, template switching captured about one barcoded beta molecule.

Germline CDR1 reads SGHAT; CDR2 reads FQDESV (reference sequence). Trimming shortened V by 3 bases and J by 3 bases, and 8 bases separated the two germline ends. The CDR3 has 13 amino acids. These data were likewise used in another study, on T cells of mothers and their children.

V gene TRBV11-1 combines with J gene TRBJ2-5; D unclear. What was sequenced was blood. This TCR was sampled from a middle-aged woman in good health. The chain's CDR3 is CASSLWQEETQYF. The CDR3 coding sequence is TGTGCCAGCAGCTTGTGGCAAGAAGAGACCCAGTACTTC. Full variable domain (rest looked up from reference TRBV11-1 and TRBJ2-5): EAEVAQSPRYKITEKSQAVAFWCDPISGHATLYWYRQILGQGPELLVQFQDESVVDDSQLPKDRFSAERLKGVDSTLKIQPAELGDSAMYLCASSLWQEETQYFGPGTRLLVL.